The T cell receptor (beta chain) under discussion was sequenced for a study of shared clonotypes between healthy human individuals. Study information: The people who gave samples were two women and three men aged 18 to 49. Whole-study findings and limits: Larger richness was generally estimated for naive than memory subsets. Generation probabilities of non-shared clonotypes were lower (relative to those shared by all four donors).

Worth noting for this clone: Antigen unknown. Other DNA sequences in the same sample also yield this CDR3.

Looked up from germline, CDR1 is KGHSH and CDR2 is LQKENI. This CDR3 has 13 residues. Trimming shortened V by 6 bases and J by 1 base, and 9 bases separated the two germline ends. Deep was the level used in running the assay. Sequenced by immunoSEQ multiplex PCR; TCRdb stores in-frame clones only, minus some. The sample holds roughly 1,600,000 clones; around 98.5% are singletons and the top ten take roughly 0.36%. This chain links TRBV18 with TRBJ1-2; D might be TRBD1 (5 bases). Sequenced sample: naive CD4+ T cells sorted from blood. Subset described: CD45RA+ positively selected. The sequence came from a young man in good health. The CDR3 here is CASSPDSNYGYTF. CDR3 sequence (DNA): TGTGCCAGCTCTCCTGACAGTAACTATGGCTACACCTTC.